A single sample gave rise to the 6 T cell receptor beta chains below, sequenced in a study of blood T cell repertoires in COVID-19. Produced via immunoSEQ multiplex PCR; TCRdb's table is partial and in-frame only. The repertoire includes more than 300,000 clones, about 88% of them detected once, and 6% to 8% sits in the top ten. Sequences were obtained from peripheral blood. The receptors shown here come from a woman aged 65 to 85 with COVID-19, enrolled during active disease.

V and J are TRBV21-1 and TRBJ1-1. TRBV21-1 is noted as a pseudogene. The CDR3 loop spans 10 amino acids. CDR3 sequence (DNA): TGTGCCAGCAGCTCCTCCGGAGCTTTCTTT. Protein: CASSSSGAFF.

The CDR3 is CASSPGGQPQHF. CDR3 bases: TGTGCCAGCAGTCCGGGGGGTCAGCCCCAGCATTTT. The chain uses TRBV6-5 and TRBJ1-5; D possibly corresponds to TRBD1 (5 bases). Germline-derived CDR1 and CDR2 are MNHEY and SVGAGI. The V end was cut by 5 bases, the J end by 6 bases, with 8 bases between. The CDR3 is 12 amino acids.

For the CDR3, the DNA is TGTGCCACCAGTGATTTGAAGGGGAAACAAGAGACCCAGTACTTC. Amino acid sequence: CATSDLKGKQETQYF. This chain connects TRBV24-1 to TRBJ2-5; possibly TRBD1 for D (5 bases). This CDR3 is built from 15 residues. V dropped 0 bases and J dropped 2 bases, with 9 bases sitting between them. From germline, CDR1 is KGHDR and CDR2 SFDVKD.

The gene calls are TRBV18 and TRBJ2-7, with D perhaps matching TRBD1 (7 bases). The CDR3 is made up of 16 amino acids. Germline-derived CDR1 and CDR2 are KGHSH and LQKENI. V was clipped by 6 bases and J by 4 bases, with 22 bases between them. CDR3 region: CASSNEVEGATYEQYF. The CDR3, as DNA: TGTGCCAGCTCCAACGAGGTGGAGGGGGCAACTTACGAGCAGTACTTC.

The table lists this clone with a count of one. CDR3 nucleotide sequence: TGTGCCAGCAGCTTTCCTCAGACAGGGGCCTGGAACACTGAAGCTTTCTTT. It yields the protein CASSFPQTGAWNTEAFF. J is TRBJ1-1 and V is TRBV7-9; 8 bases map to TRBD1. Germline V gene data show CDR1 as SEHNR and CDR2 as FQNEAQ (reference sequence). The CDR3 has 17 amino acids. J was trimmed by 1 base and V by 3 bases; bases with no gene match: 10.

The rearrangement links TRBV5-4 to TRBJ1-2; 11 nucleotides match TRBD1. This CDR3 has 15 residues. The trim removed 3 bases at V and 3 bases at J, leaving 4 bases unmatched. Germline V gene sequence: CDR1 SGHNT, CDR2 YYREEE (reference sequence). The CDR3 DNA follows: TGTGCCAGCAGCTCGGGACAGGGGGTCGACTATGGCTACACCTTC. This translates into CASSSGQGVDYGYTF.